This is a list of T cell receptor beta chains from one sample in a study of blood T cell repertoires in COVID-19. Method: immunoSEQ multiplex PCR; TCRdb's copy keeps in-frame clones and lacks some. The sample carries tens of thousands of clones, about 80% recorded once. Material for sequencing was peripheral blood. The receptor source for this set is a human donor in a cohort sampled during active COVID-19. CDR3s leave out the opening cysteine and the closing phenylalanine or tryptophan. Clone size is stated in some rows and not others, as once, few, many or a class when expanded.

size,V,J,CDR3
medium-sized,TRBV28,TRBJ1-6,ASSFSSSPLH
.,TRBV5-4,TRBJ2-7,ASSSGSGTVAYEQY
few,TRBV5-1,TRBJ2-7,ASSWYVGAYEQY
.,TRBV6-2/TRBV6-3,TRBJ1-2,ASSFIQAYT
.,TRBV2,TRBJ2-3,ASCPGLATDTQY
.,TRBV3-1/TRBV3-2,TRBJ2-7,ASSQPGTSGSNEQY
once,TRBV3-1/TRBV3-2,TRBJ2-7,ASSQDDSGRNYEQY
.,TRBV29-1,TRBJ1-2,SVQTNYGYT
.,TRBV19,TRBJ1-1,ASSTTGDTEAF
.,TRBV18,TRBJ1-2,ASSPSRDRAGT
.,TRBV4-1,TRBJ2-2,ASSPSRGANTGELF
.,TRBV19,TRBJ1-2,ASSGNRVGYT
.,TRBV2,TRBJ2-4,ASSAAGGVVNIQY
.,TRBV19,TRBJ1-1,ASSIQMNTEAF
.,TRBV28,TRBJ1-5,ASSLYRGNGDQPQH
.,TRBV7-2,TRBJ1-3,ASSLNRGSGNTIY
.,TRBV3-1/TRBV3-2,TRBJ2-1,ASSFLSLSSYNEQF
.,TRBV5-6,TRBJ2-2,ASSPLTGSNTGELF
.,TRBV6-2/TRBV6-3,TRBJ2-5,ASSRRPRTSGRETQY
.,TRBV7-9,TRBJ2-3,ASSLAGVDTQY
few,TRBV2,TRBJ2-7,ASSREGNEQY
.,TRBV10-3,TRBJ2-4,AIKGDKNIQY
few,TRBV29-1,TRBJ2-6,SALPGDGANVLT
.,TRBV6-1,TRBJ1-3,ASSETTGGLTIY
.,TRBV18,TRBJ1-4,ASSLAGTENEKLF
.,TRBV27,TRBJ1-6,ASSQHGGQGDPSPLH
.,TRBV18,TRBJ1-2,ASSPPGGGSYGYT
.,TRBV4-1,TRBJ1-1,ASSQVNREDTEAF
.,TRBV6-1,TRBJ1-1,ASSERYTEAF
.,TRBV28,TRBJ2-7,ASSQGGVSSYEQY
.,TRBV7-2,TRBJ2-2,ASGPSTTGELF
.,TRBV2,TRBJ1-1,ASERRGTEAF
.,TRBV28,TRBJ2-7,ASRAGQGGEQY
.,TRBV5-6,TRBJ2-7,ASSPETVSGRFSSYEQY
.,TRBV7-2,TRBJ2-5,ASSASTSGSGETQY
.,TRBV20-1,TRBJ2-5,SASGLAGGPVETQY
.,TRBV28,TRBJ1-5,ASAPGGRGYQPQH
.,TRBV6-5,TRBJ2-3,ASTYTSGGSNTQY
.,TRBV10-2,TRBJ2-6,ASSRTGDGANVLT
few,TRBV5-4,TRBJ2-3,ASSSLAGGLARSQY
.,TRBV5-1,TRBJ2-1,ASSEEGGAPYNEQF